The present entry profiles one T cell receptor (beta chain) with its context. Its specificity is unknown. The source of the sample is a study of T cell responses to AZD1222 COVID-19 vaccine. General study points: Donors, mostly white British, included more females; clonal diversity was possibly underestimated.

TCRdb's copy holds only in-frame clones and misses some; the assay was immunoSEQ multiplex PCR. Among some 160,000 clones listed, approximately 88% were seen once. The CDR3 is made up of 14 amino acids. Germline V gives CDR1 MGHRA, CDR2 YSYEKL. With 0 bases removed from V and 0 bases from J, the gap between germline ends came to 6 bases. J is TRBJ2-7 and V is TRBV4-1; TRBD2 might be the D (6 bases). Sequenced here: peripheral blood, sampled 28 days after the second AZD1222 dose. The sequence derives from an adult who received the AZD1222 COVID-19 vaccine. The CDR3 here is CASSQEGGSYEQYF. The CDR3 DNA is TGCGCCAGCAGCCAAGAGGGGGGCTCCTACGAGCAGTACTTC.